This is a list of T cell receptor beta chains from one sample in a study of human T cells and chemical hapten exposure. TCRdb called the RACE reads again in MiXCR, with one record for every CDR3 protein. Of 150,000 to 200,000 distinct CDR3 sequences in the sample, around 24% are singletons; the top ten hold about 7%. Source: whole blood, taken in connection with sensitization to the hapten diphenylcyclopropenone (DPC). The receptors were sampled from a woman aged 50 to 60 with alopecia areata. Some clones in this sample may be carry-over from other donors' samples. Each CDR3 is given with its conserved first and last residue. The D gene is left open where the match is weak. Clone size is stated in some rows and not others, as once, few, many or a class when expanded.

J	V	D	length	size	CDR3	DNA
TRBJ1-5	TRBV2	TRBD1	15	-	CASRGSQGANQPQHF	TGTGCCAGCAGGGGCTCGCAGGGGGCCAATCAACCCCAGCATTTT
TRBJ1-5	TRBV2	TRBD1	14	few	CASSIGTANQPQHF	TGTGCCAGCAGCATCGGGACAGCGAATCAGCCCCAGCATTTT
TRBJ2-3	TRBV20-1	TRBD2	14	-	CSAKTSGGTDTQYF	TGCAGTGCTAAGACTAGCGGAGGCACAGATACGCAGTATTTT
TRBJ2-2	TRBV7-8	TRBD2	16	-	CASSRTSGTNTGELFF	TGTGCCAGCAGCAGAACTAGCGGAACGAACACCGGGGAGCTGTTTTTT
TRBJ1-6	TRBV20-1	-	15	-	CSVAAGNLYNSPLHF	TGCAGTGTCGCGGCAGGGAACCTCTATAATTCACCCCTCCACTTT
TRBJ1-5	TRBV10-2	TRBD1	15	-	CASRDATGRDQPQHF	TGCGCCAGCAGAGATGCGACAGGGCGCGATCAGCCCCAGCATTTT
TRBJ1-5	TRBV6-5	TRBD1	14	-	CASRTDRGAQPQHF	TGTGCCAGCAGGACGGACAGGGGGGCCCAGCCCCAGCATTTT
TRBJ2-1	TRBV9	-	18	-	CASSVSQDPLRGRHEQFF	TGTGCCAGCAGCGTAAGTCAAGACCCCCTCAGGGGTCGGCATGAGCAGTTCTTC
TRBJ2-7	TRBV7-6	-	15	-	CASSSRTSLGYEQYF	TGTGCCAGCAGCTCCAGAACATCGCTAGGCTACGAGCAGTACTTC
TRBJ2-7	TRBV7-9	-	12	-	CASREGPTEQYF	TGTGCCAGCAGGGAGGGGCCGACCGAGCAGTACTTC
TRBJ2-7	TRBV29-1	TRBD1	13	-	CSVTEGALGEQYF	TGCAGCGTTACAGAGGGGGCCTTGGGTGAGCAGTACTTC
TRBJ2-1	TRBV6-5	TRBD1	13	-	CASSYLRGNEQFF	TGTGCCAGCAGTTACCTCAGGGGGAATGAGCAGTTCTTC
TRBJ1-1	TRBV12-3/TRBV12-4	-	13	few	CASSPTQNTEAFF	TGTGCCAGCAGCCCGACCCAGAACACTGAAGCTTTCTTT
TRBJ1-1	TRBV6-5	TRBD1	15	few	CASSRQGNPNTEAFF	TGTGCCAGCAGCCGACAGGGGAATCCGAACACTGAAGCTTTCTTT
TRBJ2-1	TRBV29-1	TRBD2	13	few	CSNWASGTGEQFF	TGCAGCAATTGGGCTAGCGGGACGGGTGAGCAGTTCTTC
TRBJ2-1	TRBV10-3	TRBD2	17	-	CAILTPGLAEGYNEQFF	TGTGCCATCCTTACGCCGGGACTAGCGGAGGGTTACAATGAGCAGTTCTTC
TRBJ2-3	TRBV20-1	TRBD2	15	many	CSARRPSGGTDTQYF	TGCAGTGCTAGACGCCCTAGCGGGGGCACAGATACGCAGTATTTT
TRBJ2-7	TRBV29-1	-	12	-	CSARDWTYEQYF	TGCAGCGCCCGGGACTGGACCTACGAGCAGTACTTC
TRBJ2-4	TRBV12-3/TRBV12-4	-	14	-	CASSLAGAKNIQYF	TGTGCCAGCAGTTTAGCGGGAGCCAAAAACATTCAGTACTTC
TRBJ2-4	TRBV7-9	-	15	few	CASSVPGLAKNIQYF	TGTGCCAGCAGCGTACCGGGCCTAGCCAAAAACATTCAGTACTTC
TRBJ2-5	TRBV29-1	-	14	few	CSVLIAAPQETQYF	TGCAGCGTTTTGATAGCGGCCCCCCAAGAGACCCAGTACTTC
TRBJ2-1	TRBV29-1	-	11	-	CSVLLTNEQFF	TGCAGCGTTTTACTCACCAATGAGCAGTTCTTC
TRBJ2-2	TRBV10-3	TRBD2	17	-	CAIKKTSGSEVGGELFF	TGTGCCATCAAGAAAACTAGCGGGAGTGAAGTCGGCGGGGAGCTGTTTTTT
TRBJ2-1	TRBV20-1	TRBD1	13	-	CSAGAGGHNEQFF	TGCAGTGCCGGGGCAGGGGGCCACAATGAGCAGTTCTTC
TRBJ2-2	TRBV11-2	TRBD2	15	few	CASGTNLLSTGELFF	TGTGCCAGCGGGACTAACCTGTTGAGCACCGGGGAGCTGTTTTTT
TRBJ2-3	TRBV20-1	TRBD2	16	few	CSARDLMRESTDTQYF	TGCAGTGCTAGAGATCTGATGCGGGAGTCGACAGATACGCAGTATTTT
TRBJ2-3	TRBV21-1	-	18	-	CASSKGGGSQLSTDTQYF	TGTGCCAGCAGCAAAGGGGGCGGGAGCCAGCTCAGCACAGATACGCAGTATTTT
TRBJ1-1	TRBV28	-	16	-	CASSSGTESENTEAFF	TGTGCCAGCAGTTCGGGGACCGAATCGGAGAACACTGAAGCTTTCTTT
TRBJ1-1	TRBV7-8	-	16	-	CASSLGVIRMNTEAFF	TGTGCCAGCAGCTTAGGCGTGATCAGGATGAACACTGAAGCTTTCTTT
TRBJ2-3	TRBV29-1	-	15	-	CSVVRYEGSGDTQYF	TGCAGCGTAGTTAGATATGAGGGTTCAGGAGATACGCAGTATTTT
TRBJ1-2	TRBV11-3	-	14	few	CASSLASMADGYTF	TGTGCCAGCAGCTTAGCCTCCATGGCGGATGGCTACACCTTC
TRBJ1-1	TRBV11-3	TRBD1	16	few	CASSFSFGTGDTEAFF	TGTGCCAGCAGCTTTAGTTTTGGGACAGGGGACACTGAAGCTTTCTTT
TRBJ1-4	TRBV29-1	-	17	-	CSVLTIYPGHRNEKLFF	TGCAGCGTGCTAACTATTTATCCGGGACACCGTAATGAAAAACTGTTTTTT
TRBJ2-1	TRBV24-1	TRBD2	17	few	CATSEQLAGKTYNEQFF	TGTGCCACCAGTGAGCAATTAGCGGGGAAGACCTACAATGAGCAGTTCTTC
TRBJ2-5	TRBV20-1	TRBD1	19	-	CSAGPYRDRGRRYQETQYF	TGCAGTGCTGGACCCTACCGGGACAGGGGGCGACGGTACCAAGAGACCCAGTACTTC
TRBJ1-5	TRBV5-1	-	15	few	CASSLQGTSNQPQHF	TGCGCCAGCAGCTTACAGGGTACGAGCAATCAGCCCCAGCATTTT
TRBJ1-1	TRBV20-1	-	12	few	CSASRRDTEAFF	TGCAGTGCCAGCAGGAGGGACACTGAAGCTTTCTTT
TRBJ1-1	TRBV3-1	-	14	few	CASSQEAENTEAFF	TGTGCCAGCAGCCAAGAGGCCGAAAACACTGAAGCTTTCTTT
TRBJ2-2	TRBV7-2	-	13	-	CASSGRVTGELFF	TGTGCCAGCAGCGGCAGGGTTACCGGGGAGCTGTTTTTT
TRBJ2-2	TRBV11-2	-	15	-	CASSPLSRGTGELFF	TGTGCCAGCAGCCCGCTTAGTAGAGGGACCGGGGAGCTGTTTTTT
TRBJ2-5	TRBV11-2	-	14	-	CASSLSLADETQYF	TGTGCCAGCAGCTTAAGCCTAGCAGATGAGACCCAGTACTTC
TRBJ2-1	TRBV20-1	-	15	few	CSAPMGRPSAIEQFF	TGCAGTGCCCCAATGGGGAGGCCCTCCGCCATCGAGCAGTTCTTC
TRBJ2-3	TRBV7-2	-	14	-	CASSLDVATDTQYF	TGTGCCAGCAGCTTAGATGTGGCCACAGATACGCAGTATTTT
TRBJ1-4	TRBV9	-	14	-	CASSVGATNEKLFF	TGTGCCAGCAGCGTAGGCGCAACTAATGAAAAACTGTTTTTT
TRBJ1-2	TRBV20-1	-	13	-	CSASDPVNYGYTF	TGCAGTGCTAGTGATCCGGTAAACTATGGCTACACCTTC
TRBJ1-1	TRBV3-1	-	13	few	CASSLSLSTEAFF	TGTGCCAGCAGCCTCTCGTTAAGCACTGAAGCTTTCTTT
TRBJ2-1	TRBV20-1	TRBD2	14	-	CSAQSGGSYNEQFF	TGCAGTGCTCAAAGCGGGGGCTCCTACAATGAGCAGTTCTTC
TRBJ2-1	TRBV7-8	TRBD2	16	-	CASSLGPTSGNNEQFF	TGTGCCAGCAGCTTAGGTCCGACTAGCGGGAACAATGAGCAGTTCTTC
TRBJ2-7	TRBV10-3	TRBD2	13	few	CATGLAGLWEQYF	TGTGCCACAGGACTAGCGGGACTGTGGGAGCAGTACTTC
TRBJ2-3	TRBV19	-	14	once	CASSILQSTDTQYF	TGTGCCAGTAGTATCCTCCAGTCCACAGATACGCAGTATTTT